Listed below are T cell receptor beta chains from one sample, sequenced in a study of identical twins. In TCRdb, the 5' RACE reads were re-called with MiXCR into one record per CDR3 protein. The table has 600,000 to 800,000 distinct CDR3 sequences, 21% seen once. This sample was shared with a second study, whose subject was T cells expressing NK-cell markers.

The sequencing input was PBMCs. These receptors came from a woman between 18 and 29 years old in good health. The CDR3 runs from the conserved cysteine through the conserved F or W. A D gene is named only where the DNA matches it firmly. Clone sizes are given selectively: once, few, many, or a class where the clone is expanded.

TRBD1	TRBV10-3	many	TRBJ1-1	CAISGTGNTEAFF	TGTGCCATCAGTGGGACAGGGAACACTGAAGCTTTCTTT
NA	TRBV20-1	NA	TRBJ2-3	CSARAWGIAELSTDTQYF	TGCAGTGCTAGGGCTTGGGGGATAGCGGAACTTAGCACAGATACGCAGTATTTT
NA	TRBV4-3	NA	TRBJ2-3	CASSPPGGDPDTQYF	TGCGCCAGCAGCCCCCCCGGGGGCGACCCAGATACGCAGTATTTT
NA	TRBV5-6	NA	TRBJ1-2	CASSLGSSLGVYGYTF	TGTGCCAGCAGCTTGGGCTCTTCCCTTGGCGTCTATGGCTACACCTTC
TRBD1	TRBV10-3	few	TRBJ2-3	CATKQQGRADTQYF	TGTGCCACGAAGCAACAGGGGCGGGCAGATACGCAGTATTTT
NA	TRBV7-3	NA	TRBJ2-1	CASSPTSSVDEQFF	TGTGCCAGCAGCCCAACTAGTTCCGTTGATGAGCAGTTCTTC
NA	TRBV6-5	few	TRBJ1-2	CASSYGGSSNYGYTF	TGTGCCAGCAGTTACGGAGGCAGCTCTAACTATGGCTACACCTTC
TRBD2	TRBV7-2	NA	TRBJ2-3	CASSRHWTSGSTDTQYF	TGTGCCAGCAGCCGCCATTGGACTAGCGGATCCACAGATACGCAGTATTTT
TRBD2	TRBV7-2	NA	TRBJ2-3	CASRVAGGRRHTQYF	TGTGCCAGCAGAGTAGCGGGAGGGCGACGACATACGCAGTATTTT
NA	TRBV6-5	NA	TRBJ2-2	CASSSWTSRPSTRELFF	TGTGCCAGCAGTTCGTGGACTTCCCGACCCTCCACCCGGGAGCTGTTTTTT
TRBD1	TRBV5-1	few	TRBJ2-7	CASSTDRGGDEQYF	TGCGCCAGCAGCACCGACAGGGGTGGGGACGAGCAGTACTTC
TRBD2	TRBV29-1	NA	TRBJ2-5	CSVESGLAGRSETQYF	TGCAGCGTTGAATCGGGACTAGCGGGAAGGAGTGAGACCCAGTACTTC
NA	TRBV4-1	many	TRBJ2-5	CASSQEPRETQYF	TGCGCCAGCAGCCAAGAACCCCGGGAGACCCAGTACTTC
NA	TRBV7-2	few	TRBJ2-3	CASRVGRAPDTQYF	TGTGCCAGTCGGGTTGGCAGGGCCCCAGATACGCAGTATTTT
TRBD2	TRBV6-1	few	TRBJ2-7	CASFSAGLAYEQYF	TGTGCCAGCTTTTCCGCGGGACTAGCCTACGAGCAGTACTTC
NA	TRBV20-1	NA	TRBJ1-1	CSASTGVGTEAFF	TGCAGTGCTAGTACCGGGGTTGGCACTGAAGCTTTCTTT
NA	TRBV5-1	NA	TRBJ1-2	CASSLVVSYGYTF	TGCGCCAGCAGCTTGGTAGTTAGCTATGGCTACACCTTC
NA	TRBV12-3/TRBV12-4	few	TRBJ2-5	CASSVPRKVAQYF	TGTGCCAGCAGTGTCCCCCGGAAAGTGGCCCAGTACTTC
NA	TRBV5-7	few	TRBJ2-7	CASSTFSYEQYF	TGTGCCAGCAGCACCTTCTCCTACGAGCAGTACTTC
NA	TRBV6-5	NA	TRBJ2-2	CASSYFGNTGELFF	TGTGCCAGCAGTTACTTTGGTAACACCGGGGAGCTGTTTTTT
TRBD2	TRBV6-1	NA	TRBJ2-1	CASSPKLAGGSSYNEQFF	TGTGCCAGCAGTCCCAAACTAGCGGGGGGTTCCTCCTACAATGAGCAGTTCTTC
NA	TRBV20-1	NA	TRBJ2-3	CSARGDRAGDTQYF	TGCAGTGCTAGAGGTGATAGGGCGGGAGATACGCAGTATTTT
NA	TRBV12-3/TRBV12-4	many	TRBJ2-1	CASTTLGSYNEQFF	TGTGCCAGCACTACTCTAGGCTCCTACAATGAGCAGTTCTTC
NA	TRBV6-1	NA	TRBJ1-2	CASRLQGGWGYTF	TGTGCCAGCAGACTCCAGGGTGGCTGGGGCTACACCTTC
NA	TRBV11-2	NA	TRBJ1-1	CASSLRPWDTEAFF	TGTGCCAGCAGCCTCCGTCCCTGGGACACTGAAGCTTTCTTT
NA	TRBV9	few	TRBJ2-3	CASSVRTMGDTQYF	TGTGCCAGCAGCGTTAGGACGATGGGAGATACGCAGTATTTT
NA	TRBV12-3/TRBV12-4	few	TRBJ2-5	CASGDWGGETQYF	TGTGCCAGCGGCGATTGGGGCGGAGAGACCCAGTACTTC
TRBD2	TRBV9	few	TRBJ2-5	CASSPGSGRYGETQYF	TGTGCCAGCAGCCCCGGGAGCGGGAGGTACGGGGAGACCCAGTACTTC
NA	TRBV12-3/TRBV12-4	few	TRBJ1-2	CASSLGGGISYGYTF	TGTGCCAGCAGTTTAGGCGGGGGCATATCGTATGGCTACACCTTC
NA	TRBV12-3/TRBV12-4	few	TRBJ1-4	CASSSGTKEKLFF	TGTGCCAGCAGCTCCGGGACAAAAGAAAAACTGTTTTTT
NA	TRBV20-1	few	TRBJ2-7	CSASTIKAYEQYF	TGCAGTGCTAGTACTATCAAGGCTTACGAGCAGTACTTC
TRBD2	TRBV20-1	NA	TRBJ2-1	CSAKGLAGLYNEQFF	TGCAGTGCTAAGGGCCTAGCGGGGCTTTACAATGAGCAGTTCTTC
NA	TRBV12-5	few	TRBJ2-7	CASGFGYEQYF	TGTGCTAGTGGTTTCGGCTACGAGCAGTACTTC
NA	TRBV5-6	NA	TRBJ2-3	CASSLEGGGWTKRNTQYF	TGTGCCAGCAGCTTGGAAGGCGGCGGTTGGACTAAACGGAATACGCAGTATTTT
NA	TRBV20-1	NA	TRBJ2-1	CSARTTTKGQFF	TGCAGTGCTCGTACCACTACGAAGGGGCAGTTCTTC
NA	TRBV12-3/TRBV12-4	NA	TRBJ2-3	CASSGPRRAANTQYF	TGTGCCAGCAGTGGGCCCCGGCGCGCTGCCAATACGCAGTATTTT
NA	TRBV7-9	NA	TRBJ2-1	CASSLQGYGYNEQFF	TGTGCCAGCAGCTTACAGGGATACGGGTACAATGAGCAGTTCTTC
NA	TRBV20-1	NA	TRBJ2-1	CSAFHSLGPYNEQFF	TGCAGTGCTTTCCACTCCTTAGGGCCCTACAATGAGCAGTTCTTC
TRBD2	TRBV20-1	NA	TRBJ2-3	CSARFGGSGGDTQYF	TGCAGTGCTAGATTCGGAGGCAGCGGGGGCGATACGCAGTATTTT
NA	TRBV4-3	NA	TRBJ2-1	CASSRSGYRDEQFF	TGCGCCAGCAGCCGAAGCGGATACAGGGATGAGCAGTTCTTC
NA	TRBV12-3/TRBV12-4	NA	TRBJ2-3	CACSFVGLTYNARTDTQYF	TGTGCCTGCAGTTTCGTTGGTCTCACCTACAACGCTAGAACAGATACGCAGTATTTT
NA	TRBV6-1	many	TRBJ1-6	CASTHPGRSGPLHF	TGTGCCAGCACCCATCCCGGCAGGTCGGGACCCCTCCACTTT
NA	TRBV10-3	NA	TRBJ1-6	CAITLRLGSPLHF	TGTGCCATCACGCTCCGGTTGGGTTCACCCCTCCACTTT
TRBD2	TRBV20-1	few	TRBJ2-3	CSAHTSGRASDTQYF	TGCAGTGCCCACACTAGCGGGAGGGCCTCAGATACGCAGTATTTT
NA	TRBV10-3	few	TRBJ1-5	CAISREKNQPQHF	TGTGCCATCAGCCGGGAGAAAAATCAGCCCCAGCATTTT
NA	TRBV5-8	many	TRBJ2-2	CASSRDPNTGELFF	TGTGCCAGCAGCCGGGACCCGAACACCGGGGAGCTGTTTTTT
NA	TRBV27	many	TRBJ2-7	CASSLWAGGEQYF	TGTGCCAGCAGTTTATGGGCCGGTGGCGAGCAGTACTTC
NA	TRBV24-1	few	TRBJ2-1	CATSDSGRVNEQFF	TGTGCCACCAGTGATTCCGGACGGGTCAATGAGCAGTTCTTC
TRBD1	TRBV6-4	few	TRBJ2-3	CASSDRDRSTDTQYF	TGTGCCAGCAGTGACCGGGACAGAAGCACAGATACGCAGTATTTT
NA	TRBV20-1	NA	TRBJ1-1	CSAREDAGVNTEAFF	TGCAGTGCTAGAGAGGATGCAGGGGTGAACACTGAAGCTTTCTTT
NA	TRBV29-1	many	TRBJ1-2	CSVVHNPNYGYTF	TGCAGCGTTGTTCACAACCCCAACTATGGCTACACCTTC
NA	TRBV7-2	NA	TRBJ2-5	CASSLRPSDYQETQYF	TGTGCCAGCAGCCTAAGGCCTAGCGATTACCAAGAGACCCAGTACTTC
NA	TRBV15	NA	TRBJ1-1	CATSGGLNTEAFF	TGTGCCACCAGCGGCGGGCTGAACACTGAAGCTTTCTTT
TRBD2	TRBV12-3/TRBV12-4	NA	TRBJ2-5	CASSPGLAHQETQYF	TGTGCCAGCAGTCCCGGACTAGCGCACCAAGAGACCCAGTACTTC
NA	TRBV20-1	few	TRBJ1-2	CSARERDNKNYGYTF	TGCAGTGCTAGAGAACGGGACAACAAAAACTATGGCTACACCTTC
NA	TRBV5-1	once	TRBJ2-7	CASSPQGTMNEQYF	TGCGCCAGCAGCCCCCAGGGGACGATGAACGAGCAGTACTTC
TRBD2	TRBV20-1	many	TRBJ2-1	CSARPGLVVANEQFF	TGCAGTGCTAGACCGGGACTAGTGGTAGCAAATGAGCAGTTCTTC
NA	TRBV12-3/TRBV12-4	once	TRBJ2-5	CASSLAVGPETQYF	TGTGCCAGCAGTTTAGCTGTGGGGCCGGAGACCCAGTACTTC
NA	TRBV24-1	few	TRBJ2-5	CATSAALQETQYF	TGTGCCACCAGTGCAGCCCTCCAAGAGACCCAGTACTTC
NA	TRBV5-1	few	TRBJ2-7	CASSFDPEYEQYF	TGCGCCAGCAGCTTCGATCCGGAATACGAGCAGTACTTC